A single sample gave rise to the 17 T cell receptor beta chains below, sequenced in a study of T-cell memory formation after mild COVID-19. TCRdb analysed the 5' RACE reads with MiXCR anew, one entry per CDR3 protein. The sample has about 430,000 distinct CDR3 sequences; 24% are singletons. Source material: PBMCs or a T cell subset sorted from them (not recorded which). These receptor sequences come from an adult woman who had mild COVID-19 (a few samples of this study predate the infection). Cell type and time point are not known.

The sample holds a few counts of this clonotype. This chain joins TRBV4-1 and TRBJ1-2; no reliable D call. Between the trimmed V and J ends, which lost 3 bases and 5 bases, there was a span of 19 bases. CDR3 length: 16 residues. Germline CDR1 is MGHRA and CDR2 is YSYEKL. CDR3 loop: CASSHGRFSATYGYTF. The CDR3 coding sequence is TGCGCCAGCAGCCATGGGCGGTTCTCCGCAACTTATGGCTACACCTTC.

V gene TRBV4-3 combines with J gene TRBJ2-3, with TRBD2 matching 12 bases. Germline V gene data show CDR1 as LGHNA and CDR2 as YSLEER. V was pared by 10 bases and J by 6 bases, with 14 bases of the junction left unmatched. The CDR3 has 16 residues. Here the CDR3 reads CANRGLAGLPRDTQYF. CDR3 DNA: TGCGCCAACCGAGGACTAGCGGGACTCCCGAGGGATACGCAGTATTTT.

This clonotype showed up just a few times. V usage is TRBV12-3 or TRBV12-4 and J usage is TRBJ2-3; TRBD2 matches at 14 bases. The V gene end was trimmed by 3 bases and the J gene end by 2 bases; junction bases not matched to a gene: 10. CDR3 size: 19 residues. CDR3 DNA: TGTGCCAGCAGTTTCCGGACTAGCGGGAGGACCTCCCTCACAGATACGCAGTATTTT. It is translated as CASSFRTSGRTSLTDTQYF.

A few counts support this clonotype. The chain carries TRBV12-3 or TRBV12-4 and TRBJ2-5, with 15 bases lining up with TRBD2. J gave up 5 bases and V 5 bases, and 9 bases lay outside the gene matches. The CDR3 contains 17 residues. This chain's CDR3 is CASSPRTSGRARETQYF. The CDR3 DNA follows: TGTGCCAGCAGTCCCCGGACTAGCGGGAGGGCTCGGGAGACCCAGTACTTC.

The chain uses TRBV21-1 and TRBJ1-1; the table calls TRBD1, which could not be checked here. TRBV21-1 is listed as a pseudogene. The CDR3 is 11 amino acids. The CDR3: CAPTEQTEAFF. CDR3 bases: TGTGCCCCTACGGAACAGACTGAAGCTTTCTTT.

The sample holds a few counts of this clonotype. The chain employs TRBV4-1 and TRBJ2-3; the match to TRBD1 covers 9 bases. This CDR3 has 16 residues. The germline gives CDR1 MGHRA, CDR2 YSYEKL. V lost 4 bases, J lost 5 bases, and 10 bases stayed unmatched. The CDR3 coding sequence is TGCGCCAGCAGCCTTCATCAACAGGGGGCGGGAGATACGCAGTATTTT. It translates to CASSLHQQGAGDTQYF.

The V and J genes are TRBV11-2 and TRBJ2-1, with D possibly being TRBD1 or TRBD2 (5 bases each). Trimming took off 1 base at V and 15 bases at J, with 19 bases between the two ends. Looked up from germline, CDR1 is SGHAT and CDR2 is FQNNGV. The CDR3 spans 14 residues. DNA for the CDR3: TGTGCCAGCAGCTTAGGTACCGTGAGGGGACCCTTGTTCTTC. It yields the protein CASSLGTVRGPLFF.

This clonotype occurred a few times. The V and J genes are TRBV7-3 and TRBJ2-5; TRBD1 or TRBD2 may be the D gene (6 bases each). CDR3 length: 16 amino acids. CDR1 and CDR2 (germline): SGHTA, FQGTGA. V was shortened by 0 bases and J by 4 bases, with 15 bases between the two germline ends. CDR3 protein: CASSLTAGEDRETQYF. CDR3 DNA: TGTGCCAGCAGCTTAACTGCAGGGGAGGATCGAGAGACCCAGTACTTC.

CDR3 nucleotide sequence: TGTGCCAGCAGAGGAGAGGTCGGGACCTATAATTCACCCCTCCACTTT. Translated, it gives CASRGEVGTYNSPLHF. J is TRBJ1-6 and V is TRBV27; D not resolved. The CDR3 runs to 16 residues. Germline CDR1 MNHEY, CDR2 SMNVEV (reference sequence). V lost 6 bases, J lost 2 bases, and 14 bases lay in between.

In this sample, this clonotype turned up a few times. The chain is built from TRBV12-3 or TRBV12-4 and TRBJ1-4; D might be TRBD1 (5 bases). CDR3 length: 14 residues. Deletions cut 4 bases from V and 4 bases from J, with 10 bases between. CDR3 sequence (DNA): TGTGCCAGCAGTTCGACAGCCGGTAATGAAAAACTGTTTTTT. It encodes CASSSTAGNEKLFF.

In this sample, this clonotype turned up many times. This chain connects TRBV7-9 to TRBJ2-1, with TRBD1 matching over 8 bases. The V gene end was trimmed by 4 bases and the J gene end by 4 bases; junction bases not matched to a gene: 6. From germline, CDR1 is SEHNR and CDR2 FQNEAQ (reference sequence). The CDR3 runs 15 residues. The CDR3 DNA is TGTGCCAGCAGCTCCGGGACAGGAGTTTACAATGAGCAGTTCTTC. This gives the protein CASSSGTGVYNEQFF.

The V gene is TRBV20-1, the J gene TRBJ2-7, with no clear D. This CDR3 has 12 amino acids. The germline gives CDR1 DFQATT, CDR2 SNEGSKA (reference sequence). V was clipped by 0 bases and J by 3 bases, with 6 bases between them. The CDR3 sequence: CSARDMNYEQYF. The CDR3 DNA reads TGCAGTGCTAGAGATATGAACTACGAGCAGTACTTC.

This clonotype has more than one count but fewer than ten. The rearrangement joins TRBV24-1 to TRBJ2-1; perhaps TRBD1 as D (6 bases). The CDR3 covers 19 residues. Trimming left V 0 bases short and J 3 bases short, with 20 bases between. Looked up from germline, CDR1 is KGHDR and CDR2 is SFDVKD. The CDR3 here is CATSDLRFRGAEIYNEQFF. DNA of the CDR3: TGTGCCACCAGTGATTTGAGGTTCAGGGGAGCGGAGATCTACAATGAGCAGTTCTTC.

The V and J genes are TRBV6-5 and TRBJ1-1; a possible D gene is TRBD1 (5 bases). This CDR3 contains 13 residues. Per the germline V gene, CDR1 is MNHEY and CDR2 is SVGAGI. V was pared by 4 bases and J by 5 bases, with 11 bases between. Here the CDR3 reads CASSLRGRTEAFF. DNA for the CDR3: TGTGCCAGCAGTTTGAGGGGAAGAACTGAAGCTTTCTTT.

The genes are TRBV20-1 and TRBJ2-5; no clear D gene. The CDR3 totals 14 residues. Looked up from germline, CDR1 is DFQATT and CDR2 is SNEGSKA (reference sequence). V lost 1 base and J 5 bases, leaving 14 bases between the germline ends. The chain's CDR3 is CSARGLLLVETQYF. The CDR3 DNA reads TGCAGTGCTAGAGGGTTACTGCTTGTGGAGACCCAGTACTTC.

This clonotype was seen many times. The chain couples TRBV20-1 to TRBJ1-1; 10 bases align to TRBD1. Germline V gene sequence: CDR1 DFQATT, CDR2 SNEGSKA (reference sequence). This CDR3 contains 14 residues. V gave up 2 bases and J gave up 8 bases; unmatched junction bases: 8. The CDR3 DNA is TGCAGTGCTAGACCCGGGACAGGGGTAGCCGAAGCTTTCTTT. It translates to CSARPGTGVAEAFF.

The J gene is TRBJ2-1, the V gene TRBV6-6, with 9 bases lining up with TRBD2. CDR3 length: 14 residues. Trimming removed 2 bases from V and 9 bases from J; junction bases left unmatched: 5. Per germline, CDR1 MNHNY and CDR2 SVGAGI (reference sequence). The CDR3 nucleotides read TGTGCCAGCAGTTACGCTGGACTAGCGTTTGAGCAGTTCTTC. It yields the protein CASSYAGLAFEQFF.